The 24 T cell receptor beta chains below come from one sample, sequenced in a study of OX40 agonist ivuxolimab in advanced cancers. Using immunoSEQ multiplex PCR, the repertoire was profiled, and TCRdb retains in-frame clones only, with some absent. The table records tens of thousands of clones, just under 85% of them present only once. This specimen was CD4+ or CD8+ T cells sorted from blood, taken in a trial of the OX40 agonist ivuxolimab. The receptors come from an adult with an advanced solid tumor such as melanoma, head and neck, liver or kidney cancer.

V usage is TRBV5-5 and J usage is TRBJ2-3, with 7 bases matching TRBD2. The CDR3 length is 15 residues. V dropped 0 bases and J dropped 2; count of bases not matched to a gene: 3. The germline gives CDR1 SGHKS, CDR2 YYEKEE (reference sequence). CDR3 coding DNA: TGTGCCAGCAGCTTGGCCGGGACTACCACAGATACGCAGTATTTT. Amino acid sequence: CASSLAGTTTDTQYF.

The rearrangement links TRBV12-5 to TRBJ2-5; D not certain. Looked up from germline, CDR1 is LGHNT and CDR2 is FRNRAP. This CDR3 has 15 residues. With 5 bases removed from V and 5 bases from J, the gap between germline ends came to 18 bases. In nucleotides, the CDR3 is TGTGCTAGTGGTCCTGGGAATTTGTTGCTGGAGACCCAGTACTTC. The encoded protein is CASGPGNLLLETQYF.

The CDR3 here is CASSQRTGYQETQYF. The CDR3, as DNA: TGTGCCAGCAGCCAAAGGACAGGCTACCAAGAGACCCAGTACTTC. The J gene is TRBJ2-5, the V gene TRBV4-2, with TRBD1 matching 7 bases. This CDR3 is built from 15 residues. The trim removed 2 bases at V and 0 bases at J, leaving 3 bases unmatched. From germline, CDR1 is LGHNA and CDR2 YNFKEQ.

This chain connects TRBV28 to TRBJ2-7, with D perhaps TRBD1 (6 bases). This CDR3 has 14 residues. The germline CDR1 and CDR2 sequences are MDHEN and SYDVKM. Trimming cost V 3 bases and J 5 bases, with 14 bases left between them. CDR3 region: CASSLTGRADEQYV. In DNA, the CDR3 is TGTGCCAGCAGTTTGACAGGAAGGGCTGACGAGCAGTACGTC.

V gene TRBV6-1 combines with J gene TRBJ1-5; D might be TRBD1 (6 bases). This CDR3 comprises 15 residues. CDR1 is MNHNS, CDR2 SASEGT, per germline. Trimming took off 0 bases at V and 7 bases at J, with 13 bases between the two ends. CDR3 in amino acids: CASSEALQGSQPQHF. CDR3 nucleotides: TGTGCCAGCAGTGAAGCGCTCCAGGGGAGCCAGCCCCAGCATTTT.

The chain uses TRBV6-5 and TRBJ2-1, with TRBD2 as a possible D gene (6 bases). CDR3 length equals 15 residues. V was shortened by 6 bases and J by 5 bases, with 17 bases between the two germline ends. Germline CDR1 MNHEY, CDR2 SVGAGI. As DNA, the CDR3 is TGTGCCAGCAGCCCCCGGGGGAGTCCCAACAATGAGCAGTTCTTC. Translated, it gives CASSPRGSPNNEQFF.

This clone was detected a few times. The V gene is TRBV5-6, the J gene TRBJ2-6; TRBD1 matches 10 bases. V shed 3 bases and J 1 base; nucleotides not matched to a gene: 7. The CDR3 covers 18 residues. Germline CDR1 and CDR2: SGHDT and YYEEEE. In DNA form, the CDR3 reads TGTGCCAGCAGCTCCGTGAGACAGGGGGCGTCTGGGGCCAACGTCCTGACTTTC. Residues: CASSSVRQGASGANVLTF.

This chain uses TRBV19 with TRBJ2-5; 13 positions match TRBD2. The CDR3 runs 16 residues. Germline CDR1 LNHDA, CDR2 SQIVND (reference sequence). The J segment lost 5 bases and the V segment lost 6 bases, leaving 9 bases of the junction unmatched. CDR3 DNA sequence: TGTGCCAGTAGAGGACTAGCGGGAGATCGTGGGGAGACCCAGTACTTC. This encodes CASRGLAGDRGETQYF.

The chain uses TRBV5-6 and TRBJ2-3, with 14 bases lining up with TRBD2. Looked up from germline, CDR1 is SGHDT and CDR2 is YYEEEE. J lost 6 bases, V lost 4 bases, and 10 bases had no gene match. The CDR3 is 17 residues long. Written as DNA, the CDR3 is TGTGCCAGCAGCCCCGGGACTAGCGGGAGACAAAAGGATACGCAGTATTTT. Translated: CASSPGTSGRQKDTQYF. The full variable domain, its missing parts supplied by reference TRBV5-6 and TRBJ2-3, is DAGVTQSPTHLIKTRGQQVTLRCSPKSGHDTVSWYQQALGQGPQFIFQYYEEEERQRGNFPDRFSGHQFPNYSSELNVNALLLGDSALYLCASSPGTSGRQKDTQYFGPGTRLTVL.

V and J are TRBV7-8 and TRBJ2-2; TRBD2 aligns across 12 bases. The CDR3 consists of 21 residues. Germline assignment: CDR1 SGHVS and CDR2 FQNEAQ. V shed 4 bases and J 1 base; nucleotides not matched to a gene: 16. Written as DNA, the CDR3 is TGTGCCAGCAGCTCAAATAGAGTCCCAGGACTAGCGGGGCGGAACACCGGGGAGCTGTTTTTT. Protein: CASSSNRVPGLAGRNTGELFF. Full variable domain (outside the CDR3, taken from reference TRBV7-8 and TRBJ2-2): GAGVSQSPRYKVAKRGQDVALRCDPISGHVSLFWYQQALGQGPEFLTYFQNEAQLDKSGLPSDRFFAERPEGSVSTLKIQRTQQEDSAVYLCASSSNRVPGLAGRNTGELFFGEGSRLTVL.

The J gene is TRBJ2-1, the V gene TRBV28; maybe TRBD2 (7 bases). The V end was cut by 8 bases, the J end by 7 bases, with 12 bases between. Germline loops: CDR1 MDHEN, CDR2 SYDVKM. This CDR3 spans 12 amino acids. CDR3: CASRGARNEQFF. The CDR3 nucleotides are TGTGCCAGCCGGGGGGCGCGGAATGAGCAGTTCTTC. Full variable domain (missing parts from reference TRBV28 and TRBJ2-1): DVKVTQSSRYLVKRTGEKVFLECVQDMDHENMFWYRQDPGLGLRLIYFSYDVKMKEKGDIPEGYSVSREKKERFSLILESASTNQTSMYLCASRGARNEQFFGPGTRLTVL.

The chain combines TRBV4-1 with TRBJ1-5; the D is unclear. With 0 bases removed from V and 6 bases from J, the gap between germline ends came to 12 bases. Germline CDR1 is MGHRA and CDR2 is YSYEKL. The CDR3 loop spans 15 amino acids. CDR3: CASSQESGRSQPQHF. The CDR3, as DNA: TGCGCCAGCAGCCAAGAAAGCGGGAGAAGTCAGCCCCAGCATTTT.

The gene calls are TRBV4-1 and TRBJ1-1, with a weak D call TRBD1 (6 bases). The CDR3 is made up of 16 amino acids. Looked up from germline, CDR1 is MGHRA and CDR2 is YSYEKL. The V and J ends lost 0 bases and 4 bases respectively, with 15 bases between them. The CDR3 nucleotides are TGCGCCAGCAGCCAAGATACAGGGAGGACTGGCACTGAAGCTTTCTTT. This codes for CASSQDTGRTGTEAFF.

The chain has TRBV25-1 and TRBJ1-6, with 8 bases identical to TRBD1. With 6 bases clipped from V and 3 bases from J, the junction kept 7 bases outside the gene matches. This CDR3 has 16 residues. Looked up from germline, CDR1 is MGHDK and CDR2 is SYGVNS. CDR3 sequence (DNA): TGTGCCAGCAGGGACAGGGCGCAGTACTATAATTCACCCCTCCACTTT. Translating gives CASRDRAQYYNSPLHF.

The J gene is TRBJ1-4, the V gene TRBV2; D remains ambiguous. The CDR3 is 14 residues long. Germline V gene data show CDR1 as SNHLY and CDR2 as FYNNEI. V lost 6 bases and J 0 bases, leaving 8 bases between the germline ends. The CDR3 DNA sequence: TGTGCCAGCAGATACCGTGCAACTAATGAAAAACTGTTTTTT. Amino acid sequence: CASRYRATNEKLFF.

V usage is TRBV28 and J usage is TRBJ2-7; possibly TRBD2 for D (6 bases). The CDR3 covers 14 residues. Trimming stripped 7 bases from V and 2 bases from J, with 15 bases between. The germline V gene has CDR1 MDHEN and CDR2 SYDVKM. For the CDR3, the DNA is TGTGCCAGCAATAGCGGAGTAGGGCCCTACGAGCAGTACTTC. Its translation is CASNSGVGPYEQYF.

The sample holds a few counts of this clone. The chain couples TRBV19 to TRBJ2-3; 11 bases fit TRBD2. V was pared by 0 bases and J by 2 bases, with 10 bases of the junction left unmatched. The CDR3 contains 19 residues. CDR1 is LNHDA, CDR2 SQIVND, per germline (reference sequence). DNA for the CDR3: TGTGCCAGTAGTATAGATCGGGAGAGACTAGCGGGAAACACAGATACGCAGTATTTT. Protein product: CASSIDRERLAGNTDTQYF.

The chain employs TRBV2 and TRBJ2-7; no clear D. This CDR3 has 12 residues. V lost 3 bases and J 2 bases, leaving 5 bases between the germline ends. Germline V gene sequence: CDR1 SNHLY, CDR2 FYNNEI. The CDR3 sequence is CASSDSTYEQYV. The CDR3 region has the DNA TGTGCCAGCAGTGACAGTACCTACGAGCAGTACGTC.

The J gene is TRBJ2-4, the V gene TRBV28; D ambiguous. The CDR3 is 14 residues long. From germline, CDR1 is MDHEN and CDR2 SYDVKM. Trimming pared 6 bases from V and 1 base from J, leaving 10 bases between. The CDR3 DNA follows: TGTGCCAGCAGCCCCCGGCGGGCCAAAAACATTCAGTACTTC. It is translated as CASSPRRAKNIQYF.

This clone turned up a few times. For the CDR3, the DNA is TGTGCCATCAGTGTAGGAGATTATAGCAATCAGCCCCAGCATTTT. It encodes CAISVGDYSNQPQHF. The rearrangement links TRBV10-3 to TRBJ1-5; D not certain. Per the germline V gene, CDR1 is ENHRY and CDR2 is SYGVKD. This CDR3 is built from 15 residues. Between the trimmed V and J ends, which lost 4 bases and 0 bases, there was a span of 10 bases.

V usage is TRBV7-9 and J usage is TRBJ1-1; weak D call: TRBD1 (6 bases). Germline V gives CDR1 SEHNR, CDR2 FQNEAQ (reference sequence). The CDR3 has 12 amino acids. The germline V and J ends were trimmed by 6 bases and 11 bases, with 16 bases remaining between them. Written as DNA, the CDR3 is TGTGCCAGCAGTCGGACAGCGGGGGCGGCTTTCTTT. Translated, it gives CASSRTAGAAFF.

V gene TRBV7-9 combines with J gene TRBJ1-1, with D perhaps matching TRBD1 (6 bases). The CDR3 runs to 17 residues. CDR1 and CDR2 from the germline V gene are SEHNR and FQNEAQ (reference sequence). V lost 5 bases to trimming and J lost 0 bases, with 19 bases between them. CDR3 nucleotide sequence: TGTGCCAGCAGCATACGCAGGGGTCCGGCGATGAACACTGAAGCTTTCTTT. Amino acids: CASSIRRGPAMNTEAFF.

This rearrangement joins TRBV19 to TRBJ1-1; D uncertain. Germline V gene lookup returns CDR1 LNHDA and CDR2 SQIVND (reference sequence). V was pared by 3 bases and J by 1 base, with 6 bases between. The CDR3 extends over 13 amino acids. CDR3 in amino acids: CASSISWNTEAFF. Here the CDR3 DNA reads TGTGCCAGTAGTATCTCCTGGAACACTGAAGCTTTCTTT.

The CDR3 DNA sequence: TGTGCCAGCAGCTTACCCGGGTCAGGGTCCGGGGAGCTGTTTTTT. It codes for CASSLPGSGSGELFF. The rearrangement links TRBV7-6 to TRBJ2-2; weak D call: TRBD1 (5 bases). The germline gives CDR1 SGHVS, CDR2 FNYEAQ. This CDR3 comprises 15 residues. V was cut by 2 bases and J by 6 bases, with 13 bases left in between.